Listed here is a single T cell receptor (beta chain). The target antigen is unknown. Trimming left V 5 bases short and J 6 bases short, with 14 bases between. CDR1 and CDR2 from the germline V gene are SGHTA and FQGNSA. There are 15 residues in the CDR3. Unique molecular identifiers were carried by the TCR beta cDNA libraries. One entry per CDR3 protein results from TCRdb running MiXCR on the PCR reads. Among approximately 460,000 distinct CDR3 sequences listed, approximately 46% were seen once. These data are taken from a study of post-analysis software for immune sequencing data. Study observations and caveats: Compared with controls, patients had more of five TRBV segments, including TRBV5-6, TRBV5-1 and TRBV20-1. F-measure co-clustering was strong for batch-matched samples.

The rearrangement joins TRBV7-2 to TRBJ1-6; D not certain. The sequence was obtained from a girl between 5 and 17 years old with multiple sclerosis. The specimen was blood. CDR3 in amino acids: CASSAWTGTNSPLHF. The CDR3 DNA sequence: TGTGCCAGCAGCGCCTGGACGGGAACTAATTCACCCCTCCACTTT. Full variable domain (remainder filled in from reference TRBV7-2 and TRBJ1-6): GAGVSQSPSNKVTEKGKDVELRCDPISGHTALYWYRQSLGQGLEFLIYFQGNSAPDKSGLPSDRFSAERTGGSVSTLTIQRTQQEDSAVYLCASSAWTGTNSPLHFGNGTRLTVT.